This T cell receptor beta chain was identified during a study of cytomegalovirus exposure and HLA in healthy donors. Findings and caveats of the study: In vitro work confirmed that a few CMV-associated chains recognize CMV antigens.

After removal of 3 bases from V and 2 bases from J, the junction contained 5 bases not matched to a gene. The CDR3 is made up of 16 amino acids. Per the germline V gene, CDR1 is MNHEY and CDR2 is SMNVEV (reference sequence). The repertoire was sequenced with immunoSEQ multiplex PCR; TCRdb's copy has only in-frame clones and lacks some. Of some 110,000 clones listed, around 90% are singletons. Of note for this clone: Its target is not known.

What was sequenced was PBMCs. The chain employs TRBV27 and TRBJ2-7, with 12 nucleotides matching TRBD1. This TCR came from a woman under 30 in good health and CMV-seropositive. CDR3 protein: CASSFSGTGGTYEQYF. CDR3 sequence (DNA): TGTGCCAGCAGTTTCTCCGGGACAGGGGGCACCTACGAGCAGTACTTC.